This TCR beta chain originates from a study of T cell responses to AZD1222 COVID-19 vaccine. Clones were sequenced by immunoSEQ multiplex PCR, and TCRdb holds only the in-frame ones, with some missing. The sample records approximately 150,000 clones, 80% to 90% being singletons. Comments on this clone: What it binds is unknown.

General study results and limits: Females outnumbered males among donors, who were mostly white British; clonal diversity was possibly underestimated. Receipt of two AZD1222 doses was followed by a rise in Spike-specific TCR breadth and depth.

The CDR3 extends over 18 amino acids. Looked up from germline, CDR1 is SEHNR and CDR2 is FQNEAQ (reference sequence). J gave up 3 bases and V 4 bases, and 11 bases lay outside the gene matches. The chain links TRBV7-9 to TRBJ2-1, with 11 nucleotides matching TRBD2. Sequencing was performed on peripheral blood, taken on day 0 of AZD1222 vaccination. The receptor was isolated from an adult in good health. The CDR3 region is CASSSRTSGSFIYNEQFF. The CDR3 bases are TGTGCCAGCAGCTCCCGCACTAGCGGGAGTTTTATCTACAATGAGCAGTTCTTC. Variable domain in full (rest from reference TRBV7-9 and TRBJ2-1): DTGVSQNPRHKITKRGQNVTFRCDPISEHNRLYWYRQTLGQGPEFLTYFQNEAQLEKSRLLSDRFSAERPKGSFSTLEIQRTEQGDSAMYLCASSSRTSGSFIYNEQFFGPGTRLTVL.